This TCR beta chain was recorded in a study of blood T cells in healthy people across ages. The use of a sample-barcoded 5' primer and a J-beta primer mix characterized a second PCR of roughly 6 to 11 cycles. In TCRdb, the 5' RACE reads were re-called with MiXCR into one record per CDR3 protein. Of fewer than 800,000 distinct CDR3 sequences listed, about 34% are singletons. A word on this clonotype: A read error is possible here, since a much larger clone lies one base away.

V lost 2 bases and J 14 bases, leaving 18 bases between the germline ends. Looked up from germline, CDR1 is GTSNPN and CDR2 is SVGIG (reference sequence). CDR3 size: 12 residues. The J gene is TRBJ2-5, the V gene TRBV30; D remains unclear. The clonotype comes from a woman at least 80 years old in good health. Sequenced input: blood. CDR3 DNA: TGTGCCTGGAGTAAAATTAAGGATGACCATTACTTC. Encoded protein: CAWSKIKDDHYF.